This TCR beta chain comes out of a study of Graves' ophthalmopathy and Graves' hyperthyroidism. Whole-study results and caveats: Thyroid clonotypes that were expanded above 0.001 frequency mostly also appeared in blood.

Scientists amplified the TCR beta CDR3 regions from RNA transcripts. The authors performed first-round RT-PCR with HTBI primers and then a second-round multiplex PCR. Each CDR3 protein is one row after TCRdb ran MiXCR on the multiplex PCR reads. The data contain under 800,000 distinct CDR3 sequences, about 20% of them singletons. A follow-up of 18 months without ophthalmopathy meant that hyperthyroidism was stable. Symptoms, serum thyroxine and TRAb, thyroid ultrasound, and orbital computed tomography formed the diagnostic basis. This clonotype has at least ten counts. Antigen: not known. This TCR was sampled from a woman younger than 30 with stable Graves' hyperthyroidism. Some clones in this sample may be carry-over from other donors' samples. Sequencing was performed on peripheral blood.

The CDR3 DNA reads as TGCAGAGGGGACAGGGTTGTCAATGGCTACACCTTC. This translates into CRGDRVVNGYTF. V and J are TRBV20-1 and TRBJ1-2, with 9 nucleotides matching TRBD1. Germline V gene data show CDR1 as DFQATT and CDR2 as SNEGSKA (reference sequence). The CDR3 is 12 residues long.